These 17 T cell receptor beta chains were all obtained from the same sample, sequenced in a study of T cells in Graves' hyperthyroidism and ophthalmopathy. Amplified TCR beta CDR3 regions came from RNA transcripts. In the first-round RT-PCR of the TCR CDR3, the HTBI primer set was used. TCRdb ran MiXCR on the multiplex PCR reads and lists one entry per CDR3 protein. The sample yields hundreds of thousands of distinct CDR3 sequences, approximately 22% seen once. Sample: blood. These receptors were taken from a woman aged 70-85 years with Graves' ophthalmopathy.

Many counts were recorded for this clonotype. The rearrangement joins TRBV7-2 to TRBJ2-7; a weak D match, TRBD2 (5 bases). Trimming pared 3 bases from V and 4 bases from J, leaving 16 bases between. CDR1 and CDR2 (germline): SGHTA, FQGNSA. The CDR3 loop spans 15 amino acids. The CDR3 nucleotides are TGTGCCAGCAGCTTGGTCTTGAGTGGGAGTTACGAGCAGTACTTC. Its translation: CASSLVLSGSYEQYF. Combining the CDR3 with reference TRBV7-2 and TRBJ2-7 gives the whole variable domain GAGVSQSPSNKVTEKGKDVELRCDPISGHTALYWYRQSLGQGLEFLIYFQGNSAPDKSGLPSDRFSAERTGGSVSTLTIQRTQQEDSAVYLCASSLVLSGSYEQYFGPGTRLTVT.

The CDR3 DNA follows: TGTGCCAGCAGTTACGGGGCTAGCGGCGGGGAGCTGTTTTTT. The encoded protein is CASSYGASGGELFF. The chain has TRBV6-2 or TRBV6-3 and TRBJ2-2; the match to TRBD2 covers 7 bases. Germline-derived CDR1 and CDR2 are MNHEY and SVGEGT. The trim removed 2 bases at V and 7 bases at J, leaving 4 bases unmatched. The CDR3 loop spans 14 amino acids.

The rearrangement links TRBV20-1 to TRBJ1-5; D is possibly TRBD1 (5 bases). This CDR3 comprises 16 residues. The V end lost 4 bases, the J end lost 6 bases, and 22 bases lay between the germline ends. CDR1 and CDR2 from the germline V gene are DFQATT and SNEGSKA (reference sequence). Written as DNA, the CDR3 is TGCAGTGCTACGACTGTTCTAGGGGACCTATTTCAGCCCCAGCATTTT. It yields the protein CSATTVLGDLFQPQHF.

In this sample, this clonotype turned up once. V is TRBV4-1 and J is TRBJ2-3; no clear D gene. Germline-derived CDR1 and CDR2 are MGHRA and YSYEKL. The V and J ends lost 2 bases and 0 bases respectively, with 15 bases between them. This CDR3 has 17 residues. DNA of the CDR3: TGCGCCAGCAGCCAACCCGGGCGAGGATCTAGCACAGATACGCAGTATTTT. Protein: CASSQPGRGSSTDTQYF.

This clonotype was counted between two and nine times. The chain uses TRBV6-1 and TRBJ1-2, with 7 nucleotides matching TRBD1. With V trimmed by 5 bases and J by 4 bases, 7 bases remained unmatched. The CDR3 runs 14 residues. The germline V gene encodes CDR1 MNHNS and CDR2 SASEGT. The CDR3 region is CASSLDRDPYGYTF. CDR3 bases: TGTGCCAGCAGTCTCGACAGGGATCCCTATGGCTACACCTTC.

This clonotype was recorded at least ten times. The V and J genes are TRBV7-9 and TRBJ2-1, with 16 bases fitting TRBD2. Germline V gene data show CDR1 as SEHNR and CDR2 as FQNEAQ (reference sequence). CDR3 size: 21 residues. V was clipped by 0 bases and J by 8 bases; unmatched bases: 16. The CDR3 DNA reads as TGTGCCAGCAGCTTAGCCTTGGCCGTCGGGACTAGCGGGAGGGCCCAGTATGAGCAGTTCTTC. It encodes CASSLALAVGTSGRAQYEQFF.

This clonotype was detected only a few times. V is TRBV7-2 and J is TRBJ2-5, with D tentatively TRBD2 (5 bases). Deletions cut 6 bases from V and 2 bases from J, with 13 bases between. CDR3 size: 14 residues. Germline-derived CDR1 and CDR2 are SGHTA and FQGNSA. CDR3 in DNA: TGTGCCAGCAGAATAGGAGGCGTACAAGAGACCCAGTACTTC. This codes for CASRIGGVQETQYF. Filled out from reference TRBV7-2 and TRBJ2-5, the complete variable domain reads GAGVSQSPSNKVTEKGKDVELRCDPISGHTALYWYRQSLGQGLEFLIYFQGNSAPDKSGLPSDRFSAERTGGSVSTLTIQRTQQEDSAVYLCASRIGGVQETQYFGPGTRLLVL.

To note about this clonotype: Possible read error: a much larger clone is one base away. The chain is built from TRBV2 and TRBJ2-5; D gene unclear. There are 17 residues in the CDR3. CDR1 and CDR2 from the germline V gene are SNHLY and FYNNEI. The V gene lost 6 bases and the J gene lost 1 base, with 21 bases spanning the gap. The CDR3 DNA reads TGTGCCAGCAGAGTGTATTCGTTAGGTCTGACCCAAGAGACCCAGTACTTC. The encoded protein is CASRVYSLGLTQETQYF.

The V and J genes are TRBV19 and TRBJ2-7; D tentatively reads TRBD1 or TRBD2 (5 bases each). CDR1 and CDR2 from the germline V gene are LNHDA and SQIVND (reference sequence). CDR3 size: 17 residues. Trimming removed 8 bases at V and 0 bases at J, with 23 bases between. Here the CDR3 reads CASSGAGAPRSSYEQYF. CDR3 in DNA: TGTGCCAGTTCCGGGGCCGGGGCCCCGAGAAGCTCCTACGAGCAGTACTTC.

This clonotype was recorded a few times. This chain joins TRBV6-1 and TRBJ1-5, with no clear D. The germline V and J ends were trimmed by 8 bases and 6 bases, with 14 bases remaining between them. The germline gives CDR1 MNHNS, CDR2 SASEGT. The CDR3 contains 13 residues. The CDR3 spells CASYPQMGQPQHF. The CDR3, as DNA: TGTGCCAGCTACCCCCAAATGGGTCAGCCCCAGCATTTT.

This clonotype was picked up a small number of times. The J gene is TRBJ1-2, the V gene TRBV6-1; 7 nucleotides line up with TRBD1. The CDR3 extends over 17 amino acids. V shed 6 bases and J 6 bases; nucleotides not matched to a gene: 19. Germline V gene lookup returns CDR1 MNHNS and CDR2 SASEGT. The chain's CDR3 is CASRRPGQSDASNGYTF. The CDR3 region has the DNA TGTGCCAGCAGACGTCCGGGACAGTCGGATGCATCAAATGGCTACACCTTC.

This clonotype was detected ten times or more. The chain joins TRBV12-3 or TRBV12-4 to TRBJ2-7, with D perhaps being TRBD1 or TRBD2 (5 bases each). The length of the CDR3 is 14 residues. The V and J ends lost 3 bases and 2 bases respectively, with 11 bases between them. CDR3 region: CASSFKGPTYEQYF. CDR3 in DNA: TGTGCCAGCAGTTTCAAGGGACCTACCTACGAGCAGTACTTC.

There are many counts of this clonotype. The chain recombines TRBV7-2 with TRBJ2-1; TRBD2 matches 8 bases. This CDR3 is built from 15 residues. V shed 2 bases and J 2 bases; nucleotides not matched to a gene: 2. Germline CDR1 reads SGHTA; CDR2 reads FQGNSA. The CDR3: CASSLLGLAYNEQFF. CDR3 coding DNA: TGTGCCAGCAGCTTACTGGGACTAGCCTACAATGAGCAGTTCTTC. Drawing the rest from reference TRBV7-2 and TRBJ2-1, the complete variable domain is GAGVSQSPSNKVTEKGKDVELRCDPISGHTALYWYRQSLGQGLEFLIYFQGNSAPDKSGLPSDRFSAERTGGSVSTLTIQRTQQEDSAVYLCASSLLGLAYNEQFFGPGTRLTVL.

This clonotype was picked up a small number of times. This chain uses TRBV7-6 with TRBJ2-1; D is perhaps TRBD1 or TRBD2 (5 bases each). The CDR3 length is 14 residues. With 2 bases removed from V and 5 bases from J, the gap between germline ends came to 10 bases. CDR1 is SGHVS and CDR2 is FNYEAQ in the germline V gene. The chain's CDR3 is CASSLRDGNNEQFF. The CDR3 DNA is TGTGCCAGCAGCTTAAGGGACGGGAACAATGAGCAGTTCTTC.

This clonotype appeared a few times. CDR3 amino acids: CASSRGITNAEAFF. The CDR3, as DNA: TGTGCCAGCTCACGTGGGATTACTAACGCTGAAGCTTTCTTT. The gene calls are TRBV18 and TRBJ1-1, with D unclear. CDR3 length equals 14 residues. V lost 4 bases and J 6 bases, leaving 15 bases between the germline ends. The germline V gene encodes CDR1 KGHSH and CDR2 LQKENI. Full variable domain (remainder filled in from reference TRBV18 and TRBJ1-1): NAGVMQNPRHLVRRRGQEARLRCSPMKGHSHVYWYRQLPEEGLKFMVYLQKENIIDESGMPKERFSAEFPKEGPSILRIQQVVRGDSAAYFCASSRGITNAEAFFGQGTRLTVV.

The chain joins TRBV19 to TRBJ2-2; TRBD2 agrees at 7 bases. The germline V gene encodes CDR1 LNHDA and CDR2 SQIVND (reference sequence). Unmatched junction bases numbered 7, after V lost 6 bases and J lost 0 bases. The CDR3 extends over 16 amino acids. The CDR3 protein is CASRRSGEANTGELFF. The CDR3 DNA sequence: TGTGCCAGTAGAAGAAGCGGGGAAGCGAACACCGGGGAGCTGTTTTTT.

CDR3 sequence reads: CASSPPSRNTEAFF. CDR3 bases: TGTGCCAGCTCACCTCCCTCACGGAACACTGAAGCTTTCTTT. V gene TRBV18 combines with J gene TRBJ1-1; D gene ambiguous. The CDR3 sequence is 14 residues long. In germline, CDR1 is KGHSH, CDR2 LQKENI. V was pared by 3 bases and J by 1 base, with 9 bases between.